Included here is one T cell receptor (beta chain) sequence, with context. Its antigen is not known. For every sample, about 10^5 TCR templates were assayed. Sequencing was performed with immunoSEQ multiplex PCR; in TCRdb, only in-frame clones are kept and a portion is missing. The repertoire holds more than 95,000 clones, with over 85% as singletons. Germline CDR1 is SQVTM and CDR2 is ANQGSEA. V lost 3 bases and J lost 5, with 7 bases in between. This CDR3 region has 11 residues. The data are from a study of siplizumab effects on memory and regulatory T cells. Broader study findings: The alloreactive clones that mapped to unstimulated subsets made up only a minor fraction. Proliferating siplizumab-cultured Tregs lacked confirmed suppressive function. The alloresponse seemed to draw substantially on naive T cells, which appeared more diverse than memory cells.

Sequenced sample: Tregs sorted from blood. The chain links TRBV29-1 to TRBJ1-1, with D uncertain. This TCR was recovered from a human donor in good health. Written as DNA, the CDR3 is TGCAGCGTTGATCATCAGACTGAAGCTTTCTTT. Protein: CSVDHQTEAFF. Together with reference TRBV29-1 and TRBJ1-1, the CDR3 gives the full variable domain: SAVISQKPSRDICQRGTSLTIQCQVDSQVTMMFWYRQQPGQSLTLIATANQGSEATYESGFVIDKFPISRPNLTFSTLTVSNMSPEDSSIYLCSVDHQTEAFFGQGTRLTVV.